One sample yielded the 32 T cell receptor beta chains listed below, sequenced in a study of T cell responses to AZD1222 COVID-19 vaccine. The method was immunoSEQ multiplex PCR; TCRdb's version includes in-frame clones alone and lacks a portion of them. Among about 110,000 clones listed, more than 75% were seen once. The input for sequencing was peripheral blood, taken on day 0 of AZD1222 vaccination. The receptors were sampled from an adult in good health.

The chain is built from TRBV5-5 and TRBJ2-7, with TRBD2 as a possible D gene (7 bases). This CDR3 is built from 16 residues. V lost 0 bases and J 5 bases, leaving 18 bases between the germline ends. The germline V gene encodes CDR1 SGHKS and CDR2 YYEKEE (reference sequence). The CDR3 region has the DNA TGTGCCAGCAGCTTGGTAGGGGGGGCAGGACCCAACGAGCAGTACTTC. The encoded protein is CASSLVGGAGPNEQYF. The whole variable domain, filled in from reference TRBV5-5 and TRBJ2-7, reads DAGVTQSPTHLIKTRGQQVTLRCSPISGHKSVSWYQQVLGQGPQFIFQYYEKEERGRGNFPDRFSARQFPNYSSELNVNALLLGDSALYLCASSLVGGAGPNEQYFGPGTRLTVT.

The V gene is TRBV27, the J gene TRBJ1-5, with 9 nucleotides matching TRBD1. Germline CDR1 reads MNHEY; CDR2 reads SMNVEV (reference sequence). The V segment lost 5 bases and the J segment 6 bases; nucleotides outside the gene matches: 5. The CDR3 contains 14 residues. The CDR3 DNA reads TGTGCCAGCAGTACGACAGGGGGAACTCAGCCCCAGCATTTT. It is translated as CASSTTGGTQPQHF.

This clone has only a few counts. The chain links TRBV19 to TRBJ2-6; D not resolved. Germline CDR1 LNHDA, CDR2 SQIVND (reference sequence). The V gene lost 7 bases and the J gene lost 4 bases, with 11 bases spanning the gap. This CDR3 spans 14 amino acids. The CDR3 reads CASMGGSGANVLTF. The CDR3, as DNA: TGTGCCAGTATGGGCGGTTCCGGGGCCAACGTCCTGACTTTC.

This chain joins TRBV7-3 and TRBJ2-3, with 7 nucleotides matching TRBD1. Germline CDR1 SGHTA, CDR2 FQGTGA. J was trimmed by 9 bases and V by 6 bases; bases with no gene match: 9. The length of the CDR3 is 13 residues. The CDR3 reads CASRGTAMDTQYF. CDR3 nucleotide sequence: TGTGCCAGCAGGGGGACAGCCATGGACACGCAGTATTTT. Using reference TRBV7-3 and TRBJ2-3 for the parts outside the CDR3, the full variable domain is GAGVSQTPSNKVTEKGKYVELRCDPISGHTALYWYRQSLGQGPEFLIYFQGTGAADDSGLPNDRFFAVRPEGSVSTLKIQRTERGDSAVYLCASRGTAMDTQYFGPGTRLTVL.

The chain joins TRBV5-4 to TRBJ2-2; TRBD2 agrees at 9 bases. CDR3 length: 15 residues. Germline values: CDR1 SGHNT, CDR2 YYREEE (reference sequence). With 1 base clipped from V and 7 bases from J, the junction kept 5 bases outside the gene matches. The CDR3 DNA is TGTGCCAGCAGCTTGTTAGCGGGAGAATACGGGGAGCTGTTTTTT. It translates to CASSLLAGEYGELFF.

The chain joins TRBV7-7 to TRBJ2-1, with unresolved D. The CDR3 is 14 residues long. Trimming left V 3 bases short and J 7 bases short, with 13 bases between. Germline loops: CDR1 SSHAT, CDR2 FNYEAQ (reference sequence). The CDR3 here is CASSFSFTRNEQFF. CDR3 in DNA: TGTGCCAGCAGCTTTTCGTTTACCCGGAATGAGCAGTTCTTC.

CDR3 amino acids: CASSAPRASGAYGYTF. Here the CDR3 DNA reads TGTGCCAGCAGCGCTCCCCGGGCCTCGGGGGCCTATGGCTACACCTTC. The V gene is TRBV9, the J gene TRBJ1-2; D might be TRBD1 (6 bases). V lost 3 bases to trimming and J lost 4 bases, with 19 bases between them. This CDR3 has 16 residues. CDR1 SGDLS and CDR2 YYNGEE come from the germline V gene. Full variable domain (rest looked up from reference TRBV9 and TRBJ1-2): DSGVTQTPKHLITATGQRVTLRCSPRSGDLSVYWYQQSLDQGLQFLIQYYNGEERAKGNILERFSAQQFPDLHSELNLSSLELGDSALYFCASSAPRASGAYGYTFGSGTRLTVV.

The chain couples TRBV3-1 (or the pseudogene TRBV3-2) to TRBJ2-1; D gene unclear. With 3 bases removed from V and 6 bases from J, the gap between germline ends came to 12 bases. Germline assignment: CDR1 LGHDT and CDR2 YNNKEL (reference sequence). This CDR3 is built from 14 residues. The CDR3 nucleotides are TGTGCCAGCAGCCAGGGCGGAGCCTTCAATGAGCAGTTCTTC. Translation: CASSQGGAFNEQFF.

This clone appeared a single time. The chain couples TRBV12-5 to TRBJ2-6; 9 positions agree with TRBD1. Per germline, CDR1 LGHNT and CDR2 FRNRAP. This CDR3 contains 14 residues. After removal of 6 bases from V and 9 bases from J, the junction contained 6 bases not matched to a gene. In DNA form, the CDR3 reads TGTGCTAGTGGATGGACAGGGGAGGACAACGTCCTGACTTTC. Translating gives CASGWTGEDNVLTF. The full variable domain, completed using reference TRBV12-5 and TRBJ2-6, is DARVTQTPRHKVTEMGQEVTMRCQPILGHNTVFWYRQTMMQGLELLAYFRNRAPLDDSGMPKDRFSAEMPDATLATLKIQPSEPRDSAVYFCASGWTGEDNVLTFGAGSRLTVL.

The CDR3 protein is CASSQDRSNIQYF. In DNA form, the CDR3 reads TGTGCCAGCAGCCAAGATCGGTCCAACATTCAGTACTTC. The chain employs TRBV3-1 (or the pseudogene TRBV3-2) and TRBJ2-4; D unresolved. The germline V gene has CDR1 LGHDT and CDR2 YNNKEL (reference sequence). Trimming took off 0 bases at V and 7 bases at J, with 7 bases between the two ends. The CDR3 totals 13 residues.

V is TRBV27 and J is TRBJ2-6; 9 nucleotides agree with TRBD1. This CDR3 is built from 16 residues. J was trimmed by 4 bases and V by 5 bases; bases with no gene match: 6. Germline V gene sequence: CDR1 MNHEY, CDR2 SMNVEV (reference sequence). CDR3 sequence reads: CASSPGTGSGANVLTF. The CDR3 DNA sequence: TGTGCCAGCAGTCCCGGGACAGGGTCCGGGGCCAACGTCCTGACTTTC.

J is TRBJ1-4 and V is TRBV15; D remains ambiguous. With 2 bases removed from V and 2 bases from J, the gap between germline ends came to 24 bases. The CDR3 consists of 20 residues. Germline lookup yields CDR1 LNHNV and CDR2 YYDKDF (reference sequence). The CDR3 is CATSRPPRPDSIGTNEKLFF. For the CDR3, the DNA is TGTGCCACCAGCAGACCCCCGAGGCCAGACTCGATTGGGACTAATGAAAAACTGTTTTTT. Combining the CDR3 with reference TRBV15 and TRBJ1-4 gives the whole variable domain DAMVIQNPRYQVTQFGKPVTLSCSQTLNHNVMYWYQQKSSQAPKLLFHYYDKDFNNEADTPDNFQSRRPNTSFCFLDIRSPGLGDTAMYLCATSRPPRPDSIGTNEKLFFGSGTQLSVL.

This clone was counted once. At the DNA level, this CDR3 is encoded by other sequences in the same sample as well. The chain couples TRBV7-2 to TRBJ1-1; a weak D match, TRBD1 (5 bases). V dropped 2 bases and J dropped 5 bases, with 12 bases sitting between them. Germline loops: CDR1 SGHTA, CDR2 FQGNSA. The CDR3 has 14 residues. This CDR3 is CASSLSGWNTEAFF. For the CDR3, the DNA is TGTGCCAGCAGCTTATCAGGGTGGAATACTGAAGCTTTCTTT.

The V and J genes are TRBV9 and TRBJ2-7; unclear D gene. The CDR3 extends over 15 amino acids. The germline V and J ends were trimmed by 5 bases and 5 bases, with 20 bases remaining between them. Germline-derived CDR1 and CDR2 are SGDLS and YYNGEE. CDR3 protein: CASSPLGVAIDEQYF. CDR3 DNA: TGTGCCAGCAGTCCCCTTGGGGTTGCCATTGACGAGCAGTACTTC.

The chain recombines TRBV10-1 with TRBJ2-1, with D perhaps matching TRBD1 (8 bases). CDR3 length equals 13 residues. The germline V gene has CDR1 WNHNN and CDR2 SYGVQD (reference sequence). V dropped 4 bases and J dropped 9 bases, with 13 bases sitting between them. CDR3 protein: CASSVDREGEQFF. The CDR3 bases are TGCGCCAGCAGTGTGGACAGGGAGGGTGAGCAGTTCTTC.

The chain joins TRBV19 to TRBJ1-2; 7 bases map to TRBD1. The CDR3 sequence is 14 residues long. Germline CDR1 is LNHDA and CDR2 is SQIVND (reference sequence). V gave up 6 bases and J gave up 6 bases; unmatched junction bases: 10. The CDR3 sequence is CASRRRDSWDGYTF. The CDR3 bases are TGTGCCAGTAGGCGCAGGGACAGCTGGGATGGCTACACCTTC.

The chain joins TRBV2 to TRBJ2-3, with a tentative D call TRBD2 (6 bases). The germline V gene has CDR1 SNHLY and CDR2 FYNNEI. Trimming cost V 3 bases and J 6 bases, with 13 bases left between them. The CDR3 is 14 residues long. The CDR3 nucleotides read TGTGCCAGCAGTGATGGGGGAGGTGCGGATACGCAGTATTTT. Translated: CASSDGGGADTQYF. Supplemented by reference TRBV2 and TRBJ2-3, the full variable domain reads EPEVTQTPSHQVTQMGQEVILRCVPISNHLYFYWYRQILGQKVEFLVSFYNNEISEKSEIFDDQFSVERPDGSNFTLKIRSTKLEDSAMYFCASSDGGGADTQYFGPGTRLTVL.

The genes are TRBV11-1 and TRBJ2-1; 11 nucleotides agree with TRBD2. The germline V gene encodes CDR1 SGHAT and CDR2 FQDESV (reference sequence). The CDR3 runs 15 residues. V dropped 5 bases and J dropped 6; count of bases not matched to a gene: 6. The CDR3 nucleotides read TGTGCCAGCAGCCACCGACTAGCGGGGATCAATGAGCAGTTCTTC. Translated: CASSHRLAGINEQFF.

A single count supports this clone. This chain joins TRBV3-1 (or the pseudogene TRBV3-2) and TRBJ2-1, with 9 nucleotides matching TRBD2. Germline V gene lookup returns CDR1 LGHDT and CDR2 YNNKEL (reference sequence). J was trimmed by 5 bases and V by 2 bases; bases with no gene match: 7. The CDR3 has 16 residues. CDR3 sequence: CASSQLSGRSDNEQFF. DNA for the CDR3: TGTGCCAGCAGCCAACTAAGCGGGAGGTCGGACAATGAGCAGTTCTTC.

CDR3 residues: CASSYSYTGDHEQYF. The DNA of the CDR3 is TGTGCCAGCAGTTACTCGTACACGGGAGACCACGAGCAGTACTTC. V and J are TRBV6-5 and TRBJ2-7, with D possibly matching TRBD2 (6 bases). The CDR3 contains 15 residues. Trimming pared 0 bases from V and 5 bases from J, leaving 14 bases between. CDR1 is MNHEY and CDR2 is SVGAGI in the germline V gene.

CDR3 bases: TGTGCCAGCACCCTCACCGAGGGCACTGAAGCTTTCTTT. Its protein is CASTLTEGTEAFF. V and J are TRBV5-6 and TRBJ1-1; D not certain. CDR1 SGHDT and CDR2 YYEEEE come from the germline V gene. V lost 6 bases and J lost 4, with 13 bases in between. The CDR3 is 13 amino acids.

The chain joins TRBV21-1 to TRBJ2-7; the table assigns TRBD1, which was not confirmed against the DNA. TRBV21-1 is a pseudogene locus. CDR3 length equals 14 residues. The CDR3: CASSVQGSSYEQYF. The CDR3 nucleotides read TGTGCCAGCAGCGTACAGGGTAGCTCCTACGAGCAGTACTTC.

This clone has just a few counts. The J gene is TRBJ2-5, the V gene TRBV5-1; maybe TRBD1 (6 bases). Germline V gene lookup returns CDR1 SGHRS and CDR2 YFSETQ. V was cut by 0 bases and J by 2 bases, with 14 bases left in between. This CDR3 is 16 amino acids long. The CDR3 bases are TGCGCCAGCAGCTTGGCCTCCGACAGGCATCAAGAGACCCAGTACTTC. Protein: CASSLASDRHQETQYF.

In this sample, this clone turned up once. The chain couples TRBV6-5 to TRBJ1-1; no clear D gene. The CDR3 length is 11 residues. Germline loops: CDR1 MNHEY, CDR2 SVGAGI. V was cut by 6 bases and J by 10 bases, with 12 bases left in between. CDR3 DNA sequence: TGTGCCAGCAGCCCCGGGAGATCAGCTTTCTTT. Translating gives CASSPGRSAFF.

The rearrangement joins TRBV5-1 to TRBJ2-3; 8 bases agree with TRBD2. Germline V lookup: CDR1 SGHRS, CDR2 YFSETQ. V trimming: 0 bases; J trimming: 2 bases; junction bases outside the gene matches: 17. This CDR3 has 20 amino acids. For the CDR3, the DNA is TGCGCCAGCAGCTTGGTTGGTGCGGGGGGCGTGGGCGCCTCCACAGATACGCAGTATTTT. It specifies CASSLVGAGGVGASTDTQYF.

The chain carries TRBV21-1 and TRBJ2-7; TRBD2, as called in the table, went unchecked against the DNA. TRBV21-1 is a pseudogene segment. CDR3 length: 14 amino acids. Here the CDR3 reads CARRGREARYEQYF. CDR3 bases: TGTGCCAGGCGCGGCCGGGAGGCAAGGTACGAGCAGTACTTC.

There are a few counts of this clone. V usage is TRBV9 and J usage is TRBJ2-3; 10 positions match TRBD1. The V and J ends lost 3 bases and 0 bases, in that order; junction bases with no gene match: 7. The CDR3 extends over 17 amino acids. Germline CDR1 is SGDLS and CDR2 is YYNGEE. The CDR3 loop is CASSERQGASSTDTQYF. Written as DNA, the CDR3 is TGTGCCAGCAGCGAAAGACAGGGGGCGAGTAGCACAGATACGCAGTATTTT.

The chain couples TRBV18 to TRBJ1-2; D gene unclear. The CDR3 totals 13 residues. Germline CDR1 is KGHSH and CDR2 is LQKENI. Between the trimmed V and J ends, which lost 1 base and 6 bases, there was a span of 9 bases. Here the CDR3 DNA reads TGTGCCAGCTCACCACAGGGTGCGGATGGCTACACCTTC. This translates into CASSPQGADGYTF.

This clone was observed once. The same CDR3 also results from other DNA sequences found in this sample. This rearrangement joins TRBV9 to TRBJ2-7, with TRBD2 matching over 10 bases. Germline assignment: CDR1 SGDLS and CDR2 YYNGEE. Unmatched junction bases numbered 3, after V lost 0 bases and J lost 3 bases. This CDR3 is 15 amino acids long. The CDR3 DNA sequence: TGTGCCAGCAGCGTAGGGCTAGCGGGAGACTACGAGCAGTACTTC. Protein: CASSVGLAGDYEQYF. Supplemented by reference TRBV9 and TRBJ2-7, the full variable domain reads DSGVTQTPKHLITATGQRVTLRCSPRSGDLSVYWYQQSLDQGLQFLIQYYNGEERAKGNILERFSAQQFPDLHSELNLSSLELGDSALYFCASSVGLAGDYEQYFGPGTRLTVT.

The J gene is TRBJ2-5, the V gene TRBV4-3; 7 bases are a match to TRBD2. The CDR3 contains 14 residues. Germline values: CDR1 LGHNA, CDR2 YSLEER. V was clipped by 4 bases and J by 3 bases; unmatched bases: 5. CDR3 loop: CASSPGTNKETQYF. The CDR3 DNA sequence: TGCGCCAGCAGCCCGGGGACTAATAAAGAGACCCAGTACTTC.

The chain carries TRBV11-2 and TRBJ2-7, with 9 bases lining up with TRBD1. CDR3 length: 15 residues. With 4 bases clipped from V and 4 bases from J, the junction kept 8 bases outside the gene matches. Germline V gene sequence: CDR1 SGHAT, CDR2 FQNNGV. The CDR3 DNA reads as TGTGCCAGCAGCTCTCGCCCACAGGGGGCATACGAGCAGTACTTC. The encoded protein is CASSSRPQGAYEQYF.

The CDR3 sequence is CASSEVQGSYNEQFF. The CDR3 DNA reads as TGTGCCAGCAGTGAAGTACAGGGGAGCTACAATGAGCAGTTCTTC. The genes are TRBV6-1 and TRBJ2-1; 7 nucleotides line up with TRBD1. The V segment lost 1 base and the J segment 3 bases; nucleotides outside the gene matches: 3. Germline lookup yields CDR1 MNHNS and CDR2 SASEGT. This CDR3 region has 15 residues.